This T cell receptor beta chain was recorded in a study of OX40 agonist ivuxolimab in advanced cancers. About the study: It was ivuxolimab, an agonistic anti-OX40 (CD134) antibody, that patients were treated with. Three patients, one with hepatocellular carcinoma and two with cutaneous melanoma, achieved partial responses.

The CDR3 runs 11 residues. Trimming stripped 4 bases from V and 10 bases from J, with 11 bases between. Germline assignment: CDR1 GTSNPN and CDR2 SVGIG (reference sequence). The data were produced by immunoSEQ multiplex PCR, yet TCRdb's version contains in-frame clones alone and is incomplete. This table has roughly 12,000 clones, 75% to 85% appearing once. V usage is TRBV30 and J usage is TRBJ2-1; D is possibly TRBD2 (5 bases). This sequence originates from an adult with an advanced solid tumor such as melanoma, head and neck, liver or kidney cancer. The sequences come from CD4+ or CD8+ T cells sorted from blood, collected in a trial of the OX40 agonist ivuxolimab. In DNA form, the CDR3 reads TGTGCCTGGACCAACGGGGTAGAGCAGTTCTTC. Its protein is CAWTNGVEQFF. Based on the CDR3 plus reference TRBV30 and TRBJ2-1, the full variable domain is SQTIHQWPATLVQPVGSPLSLECTVEGTSNPNLYWYRQAAGRGLQLLFYSVGIGQISSEVPQNLSASRPQDRQFILSSKKLLLSDSGFYLCAWTNGVEQFFGPGTRLTVL.